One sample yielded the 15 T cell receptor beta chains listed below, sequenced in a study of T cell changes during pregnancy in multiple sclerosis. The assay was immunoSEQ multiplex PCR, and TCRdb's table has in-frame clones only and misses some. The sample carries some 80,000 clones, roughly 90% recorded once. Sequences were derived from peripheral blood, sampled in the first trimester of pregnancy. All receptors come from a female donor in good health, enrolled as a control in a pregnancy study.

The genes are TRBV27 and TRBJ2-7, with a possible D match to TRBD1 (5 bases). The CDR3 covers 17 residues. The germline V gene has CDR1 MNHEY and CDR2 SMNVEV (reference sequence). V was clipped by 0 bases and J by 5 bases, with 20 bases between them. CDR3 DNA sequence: TGTGCCAGCAGTTTATCGATATGGGGCAGGGATTGGAACGAGCAGTACTTC. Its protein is CASSLSIWGRDWNEQYF.

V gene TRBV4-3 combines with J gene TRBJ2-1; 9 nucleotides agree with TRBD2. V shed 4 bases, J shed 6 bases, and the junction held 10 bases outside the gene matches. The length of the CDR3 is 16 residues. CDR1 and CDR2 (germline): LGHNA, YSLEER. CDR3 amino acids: CASSPGGGRAVNEQFF. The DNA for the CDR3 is TGCGCCAGCAGCCCGGGCGGCGGGAGGGCCGTCAATGAGCAGTTCTTC.

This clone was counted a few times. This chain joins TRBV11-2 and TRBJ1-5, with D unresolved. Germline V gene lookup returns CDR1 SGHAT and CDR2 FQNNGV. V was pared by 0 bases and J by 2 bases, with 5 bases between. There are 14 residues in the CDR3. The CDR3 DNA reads TGTGCCAGCAGCTTAGATCAGGGCAATCAGCCCCAGCATTTT. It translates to CASSLDQGNQPQHF.

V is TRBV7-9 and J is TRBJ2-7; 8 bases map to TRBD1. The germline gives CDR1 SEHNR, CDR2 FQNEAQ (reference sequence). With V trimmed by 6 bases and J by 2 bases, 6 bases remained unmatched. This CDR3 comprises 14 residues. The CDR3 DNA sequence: TGTGCCAGCAGTTCACCAGGGGGCCCCTACGAGCAGTACTTC. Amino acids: CASSSPGGPYEQYF. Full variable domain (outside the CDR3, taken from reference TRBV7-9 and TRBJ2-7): DTGVSQNPRHKITKRGQNVTFRCDPISEHNRLYWYRQTLGQGPEFLTYFQNEAQLEKSRLLSDRFSAERPKGSFSTLEIQRTEQGDSAMYLCASSSPGGPYEQYFGPGTRLTVT.

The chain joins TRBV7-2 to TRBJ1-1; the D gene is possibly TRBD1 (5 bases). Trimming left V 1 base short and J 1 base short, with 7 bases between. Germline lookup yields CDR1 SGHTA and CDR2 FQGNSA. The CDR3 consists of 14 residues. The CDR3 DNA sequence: TGTGCCAGCAGCTTAGACAGGAGGAACACTGAAGCTTTCTTT. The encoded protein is CASSLDRRNTEAFF.

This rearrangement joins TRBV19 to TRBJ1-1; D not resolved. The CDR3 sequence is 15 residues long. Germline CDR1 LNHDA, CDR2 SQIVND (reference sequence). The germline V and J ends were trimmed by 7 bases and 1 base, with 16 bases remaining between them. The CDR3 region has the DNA TGTGCCAGTACCACAAACCTGTGGGCGAACACTGAAGCTTTCTTT. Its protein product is CASTTNLWANTEAFF.

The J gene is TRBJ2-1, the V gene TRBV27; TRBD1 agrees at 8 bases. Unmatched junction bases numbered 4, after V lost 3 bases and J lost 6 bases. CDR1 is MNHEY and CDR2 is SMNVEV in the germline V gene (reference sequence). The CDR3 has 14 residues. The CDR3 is CASSFLGQGNEQFF. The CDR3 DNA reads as TGTGCCAGCAGTTTTCTCGGACAGGGCAATGAGCAGTTCTTC.

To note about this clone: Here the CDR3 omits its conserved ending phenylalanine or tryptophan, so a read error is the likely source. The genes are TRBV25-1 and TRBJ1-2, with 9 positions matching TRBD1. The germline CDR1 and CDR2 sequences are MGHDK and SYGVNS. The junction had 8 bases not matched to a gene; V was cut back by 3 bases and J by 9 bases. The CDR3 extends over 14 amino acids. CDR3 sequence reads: CASSEPGQGLRYTL. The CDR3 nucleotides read TGTGCCAGCAGTGAGCCGGGACAGGGTTTGCGCTACACCCTC.

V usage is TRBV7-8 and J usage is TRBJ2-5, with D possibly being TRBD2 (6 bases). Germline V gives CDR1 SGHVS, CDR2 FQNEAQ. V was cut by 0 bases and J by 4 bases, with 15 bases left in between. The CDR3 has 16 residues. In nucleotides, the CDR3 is TGTGCCAGCAGCTTAGCCCGGGGGATTGCTGGAGAGACCCAGTACTTC. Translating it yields CASSLARGIAGETQYF.

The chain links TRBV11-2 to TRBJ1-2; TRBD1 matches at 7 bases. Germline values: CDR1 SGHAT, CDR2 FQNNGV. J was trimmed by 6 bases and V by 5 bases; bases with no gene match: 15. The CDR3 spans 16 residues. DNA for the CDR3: TGTGCCAGCAGCCCCACCTCCAGGACAGGTAGAAATGGCTACACCTTC. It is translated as CASSPTSRTGRNGYTF.

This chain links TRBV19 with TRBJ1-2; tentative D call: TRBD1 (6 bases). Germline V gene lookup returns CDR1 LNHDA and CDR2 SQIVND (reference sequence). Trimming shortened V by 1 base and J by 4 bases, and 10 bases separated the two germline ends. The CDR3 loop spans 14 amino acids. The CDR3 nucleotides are TGTGCCAGTAGTATAGGGACAGCGCCCTATGGCTACACCTTC. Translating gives CASSIGTAPYGYTF.

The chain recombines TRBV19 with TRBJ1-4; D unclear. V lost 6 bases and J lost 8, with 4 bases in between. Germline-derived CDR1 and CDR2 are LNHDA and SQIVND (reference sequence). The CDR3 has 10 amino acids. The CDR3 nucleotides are TGTGCCAGTAGCTCCGAAAAACTGTTTTTT. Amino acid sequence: CASSSEKLFF.

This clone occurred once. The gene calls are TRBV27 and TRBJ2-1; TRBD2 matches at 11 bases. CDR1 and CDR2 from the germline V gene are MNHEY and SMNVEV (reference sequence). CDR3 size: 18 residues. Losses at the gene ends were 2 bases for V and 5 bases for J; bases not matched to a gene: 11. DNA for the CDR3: TGTGCCAGCAGTTTAAACACCCCTAGCGGGGGGTTAAACAATGAGCAGTTCTTC. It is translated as CASSLNTPSGGLNNEQFF.

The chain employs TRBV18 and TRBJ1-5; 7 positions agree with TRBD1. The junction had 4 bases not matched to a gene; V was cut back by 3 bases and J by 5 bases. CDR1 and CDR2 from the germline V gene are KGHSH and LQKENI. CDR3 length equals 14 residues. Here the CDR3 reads CASSPTGLDQPQHF. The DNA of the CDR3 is TGTGCCAGCTCACCGACAGGGCTCGATCAGCCCCAGCATTTT.

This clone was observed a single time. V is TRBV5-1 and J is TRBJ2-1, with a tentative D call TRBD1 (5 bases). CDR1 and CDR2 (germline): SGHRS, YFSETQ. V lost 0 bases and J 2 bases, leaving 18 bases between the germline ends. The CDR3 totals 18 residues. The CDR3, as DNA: TGCGCCAGCAGCTTGGGGGTCTTAATAGGGGTCCCCTACAATGAGCAGTTCTTC. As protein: CASSLGVLIGVPYNEQFF.